These T cell receptor beta chains were read from a single sample in a study of T-cell memory formation after mild COVID-19. TCRdb re-derived calls from the 5' RACE reads in MiXCR, one entry per CDR3 protein. Of 550,000 to 600,000 distinct CDR3 sequences in the sample, roughly a sixth were seen once. Sequencing was carried out using PBMCs or a T cell subset sorted from them (not recorded which). The source of these receptors is an adult woman who had mild COVID-19 (a few samples of this study predate the infection). Cell type and time point are not known. CDR3s include the opening cysteine and the closing phenylalanine or tryptophan. D genes are given only for firm matches. The size entry is marked missing in some rows and otherwise reads once, few, many or a size class.

clone_size d_call j_call v_call cdr3_nt cdr3_aa
many NA TRBJ2-6 TRBV7-7 TGTGCTAGCAGCTTAGGAACCTCTGGGGCCAACGTCCTGACTTTC CASSLGTSGANVLTF
NA TRBD2 TRBJ2-2 TRBV24-1 TGTGCCACCAGTCCTAGCGGGGTGACCGGGGAGCTGTTTTTT CATSPSGVTGELFF
NA NA TRBJ2-5 TRBV18 TGTGCCAGCTCACCTCCGACTACAGGGTTGGAGACCCAGTACTTC CASSPPTTGLETQYF
NA NA TRBJ2-2 TRBV29-1 TGCAGCGTTCGGGGCCCCGGGGAGCTGTTTTTT CSVRGPGELFF
NA NA TRBJ2-7 TRBV7-9 TGTGCCAGCAGCTGGGCGTTGACCGACGAGCAGTACTTC CASSWALTDEQYF
few NA TRBJ2-6 TRBV25-1 TGTGCCAGCAGTTCCCGGAGTAGCGGAGATGGGGAGGCCAACGTCCTGACTTTC CASSSRSSGDGEANVLTF
few TRBD1 TRBJ2-7 TRBV29-1 TGCAGCGGTGACAGGGAGAATGGCGAGCAGTACTTC CSGDRENGEQYF
NA TRBD2 TRBJ2-6 TRBV12-3/TRBV12-4 TGTGCCAGCAGTGCCTGGGGAGGGAAGGCTGGGGCCAACGTCCTGACTTTC CASSAWGGKAGANVLTF
NA TRBD1 TRBJ2-7 TRBV7-9 TGTGCCAGCAGCAGCTGGGACAGTCGTCGCGAGCAGTACTTC CASSSWDSRREQYF
NA TRBD2 TRBJ2-1 TRBV18 TGTGCCAGCTCCCAGGAGCGGGAGGGAACCTACAATGAGCAGTTCTTC CASSQEREGTYNEQFF
few TRBD2 TRBJ2-1 TRBV20-1 TGCAGTGCTATAGGACTAGCGGACAATGAGCAGTTCTTC CSAIGLADNEQFF
few NA TRBJ1-2 TRBV5-1 TGCGCCAGCAGCCCGACGGACGGGGTTTTAGATAACTATGGCTACACCTTC CASSPTDGVLDNYGYTF
NA NA TRBJ2-7 TRBV10-3 TGTGCCATCAGTGAATTAGGGACCGGTTTCCACGAGCAGTACTTC CAISELGTGFHEQYF
many NA TRBJ1-1 TRBV29-1 TGCAGTGTCGACCGGGGCACTGAAGCTTTCTTT CSVDRGTEAFF
many TRBD2 TRBJ2-2 TRBV20-1 TGCAGTGCTAGTGCGGGAGCCCCTGACACCGGGGAGCTGTTTTTT CSASAGAPDTGELFF
few NA TRBJ2-5 TRBV29-1 TGCAGCGGCCTCCGGCCGCAAGAGACCCAGTACTTC CSGLRPQETQYF
many TRBD1 TRBJ2-1 TRBV2 TGTGCCAGCATTAAATCGACAGGGTCTGAGCAGTTCTTC CASIKSTGSEQFF
few TRBD1 TRBJ2-5 TRBV12-5 TGTGCTAGTGGTCACGGGACAGGGCCACAAGAGACCCAGTACTTC CASGHGTGPQETQYF
NA NA TRBJ1-6 TRBV5-1 TGCGCCAGCAGCTTGGAGGCGGGGGCGACGGGAACACCCCTCCACTTT CASSLEAGATGTPLHF
NA NA TRBJ1-1 TRBV6-5 TGTGCCAGCAGTTACTCGATAGGGGCCGGAATGAACACTGAAGCTTTCTTT CASSYSIGAGMNTEAFF
NA NA TRBJ2-3 TRBV7-2 TGTGCCAGCAGCCCCCGGGACTCCAGCGCATATACGCAGTATTTT CASSPRDSSAYTQYF
once NA TRBJ1-6 TRBV5-1 TGCGCCAGCAGCTTGGAAGCCAGGGTAGAGGTTACCTATAATTCACCCCTCCACTTT CASSLEARVEVTYNSPLHF
NA NA TRBJ1-1 TRBV12-2 TGTGCAAGTCGCCCCCTCCTCCGGGACAGACCCACTGAAGCTTTCTTT CASRPLLRDRPTEAFF
NA NA TRBJ1-1 TRBV15 TGTGCCACCAGCAGAGATGGAGATGGTAACACTGAAGCTTTCTTT CATSRDGDGNTEAFF
few NA TRBJ2-3 TRBV4-1 TGCGCCAGCAGCCCGACCCGACAAGATACAGATACGCAGTATTTT CASSPTRQDTDTQYF
NA NA TRBJ1-3 TRBV5-1 TGCGCCAGCAGCTTGATGGGGAGCTCTGGAAACACCATATATTTT CASSLMGSSGNTIYF
few NA TRBJ2-2 TRBV29-1 TGCAGCGTCGAGGGGACCGGGGAGCTGTTTTTT CSVEGTGELFF
few TRBD2 TRBJ2-4 TRBV4-1 TGCGCCAGCAGCCAAGGACTAGCGGGGGGATATGCCAAAAACATTCAGTACTTC CASSQGLAGGYAKNIQYF
few NA TRBJ2-2 TRBV4-1 TGCGCCAGCAGCCAGCGCGACGCCACCGGGGAGCTGTTTTTT CASSQRDATGELFF
NA NA TRBJ1-1 TRBV20-1 TGCAGTGCTAGAGTCCGGACATATATGAACACTGAAGCTTTCTTT CSARVRTYMNTEAFF
few NA TRBJ2-1 TRBV5-1 TGCGCCAGCAGCTTGTCTGGGGGGGGGCCCTACAATGAGCAGTTCTTC CASSLSGGGPYNEQFF
few NA TRBJ1-4 TRBV7-9 TGTGCCAGCAGCTTAGCGGCGGTTGCAACTAATGAAAAACTGTTTTTT CASSLAAVATNEKLFF
few NA TRBJ1-2 TRBV3-1 TGTGCCAGCAGCCGACAGACAGGTACTGGCTACACCTTC CASSRQTGTGYTF
few NA TRBJ2-3 TRBV11-2 TGTGCCAGCAGCTTAGCCGGGAGATGGATAGATACGCAGTATTTT CASSLAGRWIDTQYF
NA TRBD2 TRBJ2-3 TRBV12-3/TRBV12-4 TGTGCCAGCAGTTATAGCGGGGTGAGCACAGATACGCAGTATTTT CASSYSGVSTDTQYF
few TRBD2 TRBJ2-7 TRBV7-8 TGTGCCAGCAGCAAACTAGCGTTGGTTTCCGAGCAGTACTTC CASSKLALVSEQYF
NA NA TRBJ1-2 TRBV27 TGTGCCAGCAGTTTAGGGGGGGCGGCCCGTGGCTACACCTTC CASSLGGAARGYTF
NA NA TRBJ2-7 TRBV6-2/TRBV6-3 TGTGCCAGCAGTTACTCGAAGAAGCCTTCCTACGAGCAGTACTTC CASSYSKKPSYEQYF
NA NA TRBJ2-7 TRBV3-2 TGTGCCAGCAGCCAAGAAAGGGCCGGCCGGGATCGGGGGGACGAGCAGTACTTC CASSQERAGRDRGDEQYF
NA NA TRBJ1-1 TRBV19 TGTGCCAGTAGGGCAGGGATGAACACTGAAGCTTTCTTT CASRAGMNTEAFF
NA TRBD1 TRBJ1-2 TRBV2 TGTGCCAGCAGTGATCAGGACAGGGGGTTCTACACCTTC CASSDQDRGFYTF